The sequence of this T cell receptor (beta chain) was determined in a study of early T cells in non-severe SARS-CoV-2 infection. Whole-study context: From unsorted whole blood, bulk RNA was sequenced, and the chains remained unpaired.

This clonotype has just a few counts. Its antigen is currently unknown. V gave up 3 bases and J gave up 3 bases; unmatched junction bases: 8. The CDR3 totals 16 residues. Looked up from germline, CDR1 is LGHNT and CDR2 is FRNRAP. Researchers tagged individual cDNA molecules with unique molecular identifiers. TCRdb re-called the 5' RACE reads through MiXCR, storing one row per CDR3 protein. The sample records tens of thousands of distinct CDR3 sequences, about 12% being singletons. Study-wide points: Matching against VDJdb likely underestimated virus-specific expansions, favoring anti-spike CD8.

Sequencing used whole blood, obtained at baseline. The origin of this receptor is an adult who was a healthcare worker with PCR-confirmed SARS-CoV-2 infection or an uninfected control (not recorded which). The chain links TRBV12-5 to TRBJ2-3; 8 bases line up with TRBD2. CDR3 nucleotide sequence: TGTGCTAGTGGTTTCAATAGCGGGGTTGGTACAGATACGCAGTATTTT. Its protein product is CASGFNSGVGTDTQYF. The full variable domain, its missing parts supplied by reference TRBV12-5 and TRBJ2-3, is DARVTQTPRHKVTEMGQEVTMRCQPILGHNTVFWYRQTMMQGLELLAYFRNRAPLDDSGMPKDRFSAEMPDATLATLKIQPSEPRDSAVYFCASGFNSGVGTDTQYFGPGTRLTVL.